These 17 T cell receptor beta chains came from one sample sequenced in a study of blood T cell repertoires in COVID-19. Profiled with immunoSEQ multiplex PCR; TCRdb holds only in-frame clones, not every one. The sample has about 390,000 clones, around nine tenths seen once. The sequenced material came from PBMCs or T cells enriched from blood (not recorded which). The source is a woman between 45 and 65 years old who had recovered from COVID-19.

This chain connects TRBV19 to TRBJ1-2; maybe TRBD1 (5 bases). There are 13 residues in the CDR3. Germline lookup yields CDR1 LNHDA and CDR2 SQIVND (reference sequence). V lost 6 bases and J lost 7, with 15 bases in between. The CDR3 DNA is TGTGCCAGTAGACCGGACACCTCCCCTGGCTACACCTTC. The encoded protein is CASRPDTSPGYTF.

The gene calls are TRBV9 and TRBJ2-7; D gene ambiguous. Germline CDR1 reads SGDLS; CDR2 reads YYNGEE. The V end lost 3 bases, the J end lost 4 bases, and 11 bases lay between the germline ends. CDR3 length: 13 residues. In nucleotides, the CDR3 is TGTGCCAGCAGCGCCTACCTAGGATACGAGCAGTACTTC. It yields the protein CASSAYLGYEQYF.

This chain uses TRBV30 with TRBJ1-5; no definite D call. Germline V gene sequence: CDR1 GTSNPN, CDR2 SVGIG (reference sequence). The CDR3 is 15 residues long. V lost 1 base and J lost 0, with 10 bases in between. The CDR3 DNA is TGTGCCTGGAGTGCCGGGAGAAATAGCAATCAGCCCCAGCATTTT. It yields the protein CAWSAGRNSNQPQHF.

The chain combines TRBV4-1 with TRBJ1-2; weak D call: TRBD1 (6 bases). The V gene's germline CDR1 is MGHRA and CDR2 YSYEKL. The V end lost 0 bases, the J end lost 6 bases, and 17 bases lay between the germline ends. The CDR3 totals 16 residues. CDR3: CASSQEERRGSDGYTF. Written as DNA, the CDR3 is TGCGCCAGCAGCCAAGAAGAAAGAAGGGGGTCTGATGGCTACACCTTC.

The J gene is TRBJ1-2, the V gene TRBV6-2 or TRBV6-3; 10 nucleotides align to TRBD1. The CDR3 extends over 16 amino acids. V lost 0 bases to trimming and J lost 8 bases; unmatched junction nucleotides: 9. Per the germline V gene, CDR1 is MNHEY and CDR2 is SVGEGT. CDR3 in amino acids: CASSYSTGTGVSGYTF. The CDR3 DNA sequence: TGTGCCAGCAGTTACTCCACCGGGACAGGGGTCTCGGGCTACACCTTC.

V gene TRBV7-9 combines with J gene TRBJ1-5; possibly TRBD1 for D (5 bases). The CDR3 runs 13 residues. Trimming shortened V by 5 bases and J by 7 bases, and 12 bases separated the two germline ends. Per germline, CDR1 SEHNR and CDR2 FQNEAQ (reference sequence). The CDR3 DNA sequence: TGTGCCAGCAGCCCTAGGAGGGGACAGCCCCAGCATTTT. Translated, it gives CASSPRRGQPQHF. The full variable domain, with the rest looked up from reference TRBV7-9 and TRBJ1-5, is DTGVSQNPRHKITKRGQNVTFRCDPISEHNRLYWYRQTLGQGPEFLTYFQNEAQLEKSRLLSDRFSAERPKGSFSTLEIQRTEQGDSAMYLCASSPRRGQPQHFGDGTRLSIL.

This rearrangement joins TRBV2 to TRBJ2-5; 9 positions agree with TRBD1. The J segment lost 4 bases and the V segment lost 7 bases, leaving 7 bases of the junction unmatched. The CDR3 covers 14 residues. Germline CDR1 SNHLY, CDR2 FYNNEI. In nucleotides, the CDR3 is TGTGCCAGCATCCCCGGGACAGGGAGAGAGACCCAGTACTTC. This translates into CASIPGTGRETQYF.

The rearrangement uses TRBV9 and TRBJ1-1; D is unresolved. In germline, CDR1 is SGDLS, CDR2 YYNGEE. V was trimmed by 0 bases and J by 4 bases, leaving 16 bases between them. CDR3 size: 16 residues. Here the CDR3 reads CASSVDVSHRGTEAFF. CDR3 DNA sequence: TGTGCCAGCAGCGTAGATGTCTCCCACCGGGGCACTGAAGCTTTCTTT.

The chain carries TRBV14 and TRBJ1-1; tentative D call: TRBD1 (6 bases). CDR3 length: 16 residues. CDR1 and CDR2 (germline): SGHDN, FVKESK. Trimming removed 4 bases at V and 5 bases at J, with 20 bases between. In DNA form, the CDR3 reads TGTGCCAGCAGCCCGTTAGGCAGGGGTGTAGGTACTGAAGCTTTCTTT. It codes for CASSPLGRGVGTEAFF. Full variable domain (remainder filled in from reference TRBV14 and TRBJ1-1): EAGVTQFPSHSVIEKGQTVTLRCDPISGHDNLYWYRRVMGKEIKFLLHFVKESKQDESGMPNNRFLAERTGGTYSTLKVQPAELEDSGVYFCASSPLGRGVGTEAFFGQGTRLTVV.

This chain uses TRBV19 with TRBJ1-1; 7 bases map to TRBD1. The CDR3 totals 14 residues. The V and J ends lost 7 bases and 1 base, in that order; junction bases with no gene match: 6. In germline, CDR1 is LNHDA, CDR2 SQIVND (reference sequence). In DNA form, the CDR3 reads TGTGCCAGTAATGCGGGACAGCGGAACACTGAAGCTTTCTTT. It encodes CASNAGQRNTEAFF.

The chain joins TRBV7-8 to TRBJ2-2; 8 nucleotides match TRBD2. The V and J ends lost 5 bases and 14 bases, in that order; junction bases with no gene match: 10. CDR1 is SGHVS, CDR2 FQNEAQ, per germline. This CDR3 is 13 amino acids long. The CDR3 DNA sequence: TGTGCCAGCAGCCCGACCCGGGGGGGGTTTCTGTTTTTT. Its translation: CASSPTRGGFLFF.

The chain is built from TRBV7-9 and TRBJ2-1; the D gene is possibly TRBD1 (5 bases). This CDR3 comprises 14 residues. Germline V gives CDR1 SEHNR, CDR2 FQNEAQ (reference sequence). V lost 5 bases and J lost 9, with 17 bases in between. CDR3: CASSLQGGLGEQFF. The CDR3 bases are TGTGCCAGCAGCCTCCAGGGCGGCCTCGGTGAGCAGTTCTTC. Variable domain in full (rest from reference TRBV7-9 and TRBJ2-1): DTGVSQNPRHKITKRGQNVTFRCDPISEHNRLYWYRQTLGQGPEFLTYFQNEAQLEKSRLLSDRFSAERPKGSFSTLEIQRTEQGDSAMYLCASSLQGGLGEQFFGPGTRLTVL.

This chain connects TRBV6-2 or TRBV6-3 to TRBJ1-5; unclear D gene. The CDR3 is 14 amino acids. Germline V gene lookup returns CDR1 MNHEY and CDR2 SVGEGT. The germline V and J ends were trimmed by 2 bases and 0 bases, with 5 bases remaining between them. The CDR3 DNA is TGTGCCAGCAGTTACCCCTATAGCAATCAGCCCCAGCATTTT. Protein product: CASSYPYSNQPQHF.

V is TRBV5-1 and J is TRBJ2-1; D gene uncertain. Germline assignment: CDR1 SGHRS and CDR2 YFSETQ. The CDR3 spans 13 residues. Trimming stripped 1 base from V and 10 bases from J, with 12 bases between. CDR3 residues: CASSLRGHGEQFF. The CDR3 region has the DNA TGCGCCAGCAGCTTGAGAGGCCATGGGGAGCAGTTCTTC.

The chain links TRBV5-6 to TRBJ1-6; 8 bases agree with TRBD1. After removal of 2 bases from V and 10 bases from J, the junction contained 8 bases not matched to a gene. Germline assignment: CDR1 SGHDT and CDR2 YYEEEE. CDR3 length equals 15 residues. In DNA form, the CDR3 reads TGTGCCAGCAGCTTACTGGACAGGGAGGACTCACCCCTCCACTTT. This sequence encodes CASSLLDREDSPLHF.

This sequence joins TRBV2 and TRBJ2-3; 11 bases are a match to TRBD2. In germline, CDR1 is SNHLY, CDR2 FYNNEI. This CDR3 is built from 17 residues. The V segment lost 4 bases and the J segment 2 bases; nucleotides outside the gene matches: 8. The CDR3 protein is CASSGTSGLANTDTQYF. In DNA, the CDR3 is TGTGCCAGCAGTGGGACTAGCGGGCTAGCCAACACAGATACGCAGTATTTT.

The chain joins TRBV6-2 or TRBV6-3 to TRBJ1-3; D is uncertain. The CDR3 has 15 residues. Per germline, CDR1 MNHEY and CDR2 SVGEGT. Trimming took off 2 bases at V and 2 bases at J, with 10 bases between the two ends. CDR3 nucleotides: TGTGCCAGCAGTTACAGTGGAGGAGCTGGAAACACCATATATTTT. Translated: CASSYSGGAGNTIYF.